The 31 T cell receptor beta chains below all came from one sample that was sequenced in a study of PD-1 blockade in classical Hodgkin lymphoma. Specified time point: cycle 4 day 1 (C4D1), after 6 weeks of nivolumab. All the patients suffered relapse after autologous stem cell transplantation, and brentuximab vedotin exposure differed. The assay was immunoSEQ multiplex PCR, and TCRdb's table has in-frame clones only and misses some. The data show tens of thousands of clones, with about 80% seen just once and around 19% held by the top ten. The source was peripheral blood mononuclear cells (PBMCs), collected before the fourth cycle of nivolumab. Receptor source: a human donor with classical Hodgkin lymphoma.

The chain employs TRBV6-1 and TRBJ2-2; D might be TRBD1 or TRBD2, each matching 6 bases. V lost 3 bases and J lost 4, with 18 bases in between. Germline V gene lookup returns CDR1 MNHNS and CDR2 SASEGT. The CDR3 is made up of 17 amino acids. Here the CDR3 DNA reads TGTGCCAGCAGTGACCCCTGGGGGGCCGCCGGCACCGGGGAGCTGTTTTTT. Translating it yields CASSDPWGAAGTGELFF.

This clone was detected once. The CDR3: CASSPSPRVAGVPEQFF. The CDR3 DNA is TGCGCCAGCAGCCCCTCCCCCAGAGTAGCGGGAGTCCCCGAGCAGTTCTTC. The chain is built from TRBV5-1 and TRBJ2-1; 9 bases agree with TRBD2. V trimming: 4 bases; J trimming: 10 bases; junction bases outside the gene matches: 18. CDR3 length: 17 residues. Germline V lookup: CDR1 SGHRS, CDR2 YFSETQ.

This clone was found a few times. Here the CDR3 DNA reads TGTGCCAGCAGCTCGAATAGACAGGAGGGCTACACCTTC. Its translation is CASSSNRQEGYTF. The chain has TRBV7-9 and TRBJ1-2, with D tentatively TRBD1 (6 bases). The ends were cut back, 4 bases at V and 8 bases at J, with 14 bases in the middle. The CDR3 has 13 amino acids. The V gene's germline CDR1 is SEHNR and CDR2 FQNEAQ (reference sequence).

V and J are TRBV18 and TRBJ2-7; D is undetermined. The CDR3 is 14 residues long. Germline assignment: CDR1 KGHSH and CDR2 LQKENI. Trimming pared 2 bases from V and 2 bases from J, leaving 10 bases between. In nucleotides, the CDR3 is TGTGCCAGCTCACCAAGCCCGGTGGCCTACGAGCAGTACTTC. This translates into CASSPSPVAYEQYF. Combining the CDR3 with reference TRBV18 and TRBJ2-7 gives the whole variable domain NAGVMQNPRHLVRRRGQEARLRCSPMKGHSHVYWYRQLPEEGLKFMVYLQKENIIDESGMPKERFSAEFPKEGPSILRIQQVVRGDSAAYFCASSPSPVAYEQYFGPGTRLTVT.

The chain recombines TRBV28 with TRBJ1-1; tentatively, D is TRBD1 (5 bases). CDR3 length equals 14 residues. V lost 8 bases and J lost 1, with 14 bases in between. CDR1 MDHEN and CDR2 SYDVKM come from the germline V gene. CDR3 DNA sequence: TGTGCCAGCCCCGGGGCGGGGAAGAACACTGAAGCTTTCTTT. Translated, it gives CASPGAGKNTEAFF. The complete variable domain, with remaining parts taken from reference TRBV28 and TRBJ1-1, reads DVKVTQSSRYLVKRTGEKVFLECVQDMDHENMFWYRQDPGLGLRLIYFSYDVKMKEKGDIPEGYSVSREKKERFSLILESASTNQTSMYLCASPGAGKNTEAFFGQGTRLTVV.

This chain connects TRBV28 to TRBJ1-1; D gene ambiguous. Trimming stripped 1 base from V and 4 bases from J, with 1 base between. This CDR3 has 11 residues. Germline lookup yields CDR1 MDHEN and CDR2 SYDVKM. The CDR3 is CASSLFTEAFF. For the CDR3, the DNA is TGTGCCAGCAGTTTATTCACTGAAGCTTTCTTT.

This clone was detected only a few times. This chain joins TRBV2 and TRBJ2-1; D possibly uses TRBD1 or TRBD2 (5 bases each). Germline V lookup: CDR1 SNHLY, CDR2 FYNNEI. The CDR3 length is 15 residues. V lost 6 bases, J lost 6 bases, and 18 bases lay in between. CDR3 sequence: CASRPRAGLANEQFF. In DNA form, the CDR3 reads TGTGCCAGCAGGCCCAGGGCGGGCCTGGCCAATGAGCAGTTCTTC.

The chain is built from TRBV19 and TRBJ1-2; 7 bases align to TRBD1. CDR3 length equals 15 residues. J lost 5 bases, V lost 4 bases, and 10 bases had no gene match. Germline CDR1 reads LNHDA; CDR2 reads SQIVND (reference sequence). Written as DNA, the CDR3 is TGTGCCAGTAGTACCAGACAGGGAATAGAGTATGGCTACACCTTC. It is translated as CASSTRQGIEYGYTF.

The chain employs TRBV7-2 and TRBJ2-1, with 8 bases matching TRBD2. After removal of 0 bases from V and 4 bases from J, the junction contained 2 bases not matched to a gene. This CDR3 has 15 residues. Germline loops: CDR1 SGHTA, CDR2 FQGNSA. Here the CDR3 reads CASSLARGGYNEQFF. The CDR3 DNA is TGTGCCAGCAGCTTAGCCCGGGGGGGATACAATGAGCAGTTCTTC.

The CDR3: CASILLGTAYGYTF. The CDR3 nucleotides read TGTGCCAGCATCTTACTCGGGACAGCCTATGGCTACACCTTC. The chain carries TRBV6-5 and TRBJ1-2; 7 bases agree with TRBD1. This CDR3 has 14 amino acids. Germline lookup yields CDR1 MNHEY and CDR2 SVGAGI. The V gene end was trimmed by 7 bases and the J gene end by 4 bases; junction bases not matched to a gene: 9.

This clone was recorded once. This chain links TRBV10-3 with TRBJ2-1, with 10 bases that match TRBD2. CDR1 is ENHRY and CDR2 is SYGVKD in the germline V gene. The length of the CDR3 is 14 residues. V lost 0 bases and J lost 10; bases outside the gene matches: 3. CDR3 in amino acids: CAISESLAGSEQFF. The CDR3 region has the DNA TGTGCCATCAGTGAGTCACTAGCGGGATCCGAGCAGTTCTTC.

In nucleotides, the CDR3 is TGCGCCAGCAGCCAGGCGACGGTTTTAAGCGGGGGACCCTACGAGCAGTACTTC. This gives the protein CASSQATVLSGGPYEQYF. V usage is TRBV4-1 and J usage is TRBJ2-7; 8 positions agree with TRBD2. The V gene's germline CDR1 is MGHRA and CDR2 YSYEKL. J lost 2 bases, V lost 3 bases, and 15 bases had no gene match. CDR3 length: 18 amino acids.

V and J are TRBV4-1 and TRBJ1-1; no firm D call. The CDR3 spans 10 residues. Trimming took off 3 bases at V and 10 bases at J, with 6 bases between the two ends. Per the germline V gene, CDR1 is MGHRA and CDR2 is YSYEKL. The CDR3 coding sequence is TGCGCCAGCAGCCAGACGGGAGCTTTCTTT. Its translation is CASSQTGAFF.

The chain's CDR3 is CASSSGQADLYGYTF. The CDR3 coding sequence is TGTGCCAGCTCATCCGGACAGGCCGACCTCTATGGCTACACCTTC. The V and J genes are TRBV18 and TRBJ1-2; 7 bases agree with TRBD1. The CDR3 is 15 amino acids. Germline V gene data show CDR1 as KGHSH and CDR2 as LQKENI. The J segment lost 4 bases and the V segment lost 5 bases, leaving 10 bases of the junction unmatched. The full variable domain, in which reference TRBV18 and TRBJ1-2 provide the parts outside the CDR3, is NAGVMQNPRHLVRRRGQEARLRCSPMKGHSHVYWYRQLPEEGLKFMVYLQKENIIDESGMPKERFSAEFPKEGPSILRIQQVVRGDSAAYFCASSSGQADLYGYTFGSGTRLTVV.

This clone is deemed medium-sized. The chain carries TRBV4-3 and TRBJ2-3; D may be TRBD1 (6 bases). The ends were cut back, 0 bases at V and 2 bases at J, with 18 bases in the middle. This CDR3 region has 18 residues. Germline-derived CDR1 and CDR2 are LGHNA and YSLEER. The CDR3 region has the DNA TGCGCCAGCAGCCAAGATGGGGGTAGCAGGGGATACACAGATACGCAGTATTTT. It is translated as CASSQDGGSRGYTDTQYF.

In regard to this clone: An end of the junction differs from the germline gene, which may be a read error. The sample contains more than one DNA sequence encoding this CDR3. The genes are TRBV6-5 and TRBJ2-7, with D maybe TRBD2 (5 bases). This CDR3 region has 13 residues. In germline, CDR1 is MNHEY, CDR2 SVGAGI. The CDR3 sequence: CASSSGLTYEQYF. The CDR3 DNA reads TGTGCTAGCAGTTCCGGACTCACCTACGAGCAGTACTTC.

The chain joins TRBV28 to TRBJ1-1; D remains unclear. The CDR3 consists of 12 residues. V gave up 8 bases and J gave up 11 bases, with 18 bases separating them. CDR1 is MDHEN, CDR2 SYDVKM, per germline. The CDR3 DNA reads TGTGCCAGCGCCTCAAGGATGTCATGGGCTTTCTTT. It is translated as CASASRMSWAFF.

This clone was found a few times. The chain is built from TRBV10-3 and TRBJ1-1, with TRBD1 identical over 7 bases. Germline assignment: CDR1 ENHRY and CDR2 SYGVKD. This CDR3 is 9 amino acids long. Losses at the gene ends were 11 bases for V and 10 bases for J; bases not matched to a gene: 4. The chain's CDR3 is CALWTGAFF. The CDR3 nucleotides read TGTGCCCTTTGGACAGGAGCTTTCTTT.

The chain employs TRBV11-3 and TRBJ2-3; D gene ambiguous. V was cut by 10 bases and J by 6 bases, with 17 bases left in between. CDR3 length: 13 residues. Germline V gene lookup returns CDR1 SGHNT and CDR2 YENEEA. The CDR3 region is CATSLPPSDTQYF. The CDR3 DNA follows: TGTGCCACCTCTCTCCCCCCATCGGATACGCAGTATTTT.

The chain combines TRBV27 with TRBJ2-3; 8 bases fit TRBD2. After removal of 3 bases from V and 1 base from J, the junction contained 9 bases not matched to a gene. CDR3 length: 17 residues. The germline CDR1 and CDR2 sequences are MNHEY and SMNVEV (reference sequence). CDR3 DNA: TGTGCCAGCAGTTTGACCGGGCTAGCGGGCCGCACAGATACGCAGTATTTT. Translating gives CASSLTGLAGRTDTQYF.

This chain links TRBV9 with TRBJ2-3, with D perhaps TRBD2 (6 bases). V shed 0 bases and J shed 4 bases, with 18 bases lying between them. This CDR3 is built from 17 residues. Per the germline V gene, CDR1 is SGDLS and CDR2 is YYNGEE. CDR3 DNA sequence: TGTGCCAGCAGCGTAGAGTTTAGCGGAAGCTGGGCAGATACGCAGTATTTT. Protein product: CASSVEFSGSWADTQYF.

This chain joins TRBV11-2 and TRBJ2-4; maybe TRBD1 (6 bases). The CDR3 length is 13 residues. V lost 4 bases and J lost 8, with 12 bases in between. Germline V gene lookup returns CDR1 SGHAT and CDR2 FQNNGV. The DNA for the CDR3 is TGTGCCAGCAGCTCCCCAGGGGTAGACATTCAGTACTTC. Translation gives CASSSPGVDIQYF.

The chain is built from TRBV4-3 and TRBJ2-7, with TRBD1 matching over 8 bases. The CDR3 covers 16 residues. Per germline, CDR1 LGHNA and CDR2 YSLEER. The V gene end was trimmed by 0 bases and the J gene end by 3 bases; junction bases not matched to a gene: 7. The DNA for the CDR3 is TGCGCCAGCAGCCAAGATAGCAACAGGGGGGTCTACGAGCAGTACTTC. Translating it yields CASSQDSNRGVYEQYF.

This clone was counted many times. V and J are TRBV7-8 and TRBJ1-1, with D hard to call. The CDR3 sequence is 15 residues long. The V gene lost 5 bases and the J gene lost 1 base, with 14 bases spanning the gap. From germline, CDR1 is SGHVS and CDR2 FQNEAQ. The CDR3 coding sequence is TGTGCCAGCAGCCATCCCGGGGAGTGGAACACTGAAGCTTTCTTT. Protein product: CASSHPGEWNTEAFF.

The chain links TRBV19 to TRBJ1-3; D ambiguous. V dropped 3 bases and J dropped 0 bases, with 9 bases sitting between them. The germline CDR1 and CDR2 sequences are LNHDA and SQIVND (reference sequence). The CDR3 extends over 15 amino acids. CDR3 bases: TGTGCCAGTAGTATCGATGTAAACTCTGGAAACACCATATATTTT. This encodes CASSIDVNSGNTIYF. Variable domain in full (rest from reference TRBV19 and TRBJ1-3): DGGITQSPKYLFRKEGQNVTLSCEQNLNHDAMYWYRQDPGQGLRLIYYSQIVNDFQKGDIAEGYSVSREKKESFPLTVTSAQKNPTAFYLCASSIDVNSGNTIYFGEGSWLTVV.

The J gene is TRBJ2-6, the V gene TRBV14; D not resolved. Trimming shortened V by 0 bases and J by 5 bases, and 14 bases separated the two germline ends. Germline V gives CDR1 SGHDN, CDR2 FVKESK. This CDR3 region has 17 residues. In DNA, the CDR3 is TGTGCCAGCAGCCAAGAGTTTACCCGTCCGCGGGCCAACGTCCTGACTTTC. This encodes CASSQEFTRPRANVLTF. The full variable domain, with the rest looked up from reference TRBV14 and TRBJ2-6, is EAGVTQFPSHSVIEKGQTVTLRCDPISGHDNLYWYRRVMGKEIKFLLHFVKESKQDESGMPNNRFLAERTGGTYSTLKVQPAELEDSGVYFCASSQEFTRPRANVLTFGAGSRLTVL.

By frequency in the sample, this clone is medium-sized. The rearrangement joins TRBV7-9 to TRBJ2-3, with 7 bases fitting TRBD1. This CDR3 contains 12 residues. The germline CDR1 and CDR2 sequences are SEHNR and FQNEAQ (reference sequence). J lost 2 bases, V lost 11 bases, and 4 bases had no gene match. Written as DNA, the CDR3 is TGTGCCGGGACAGACCCCACAGATACGCAGTATTTT. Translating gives CAGTDPTDTQYF.

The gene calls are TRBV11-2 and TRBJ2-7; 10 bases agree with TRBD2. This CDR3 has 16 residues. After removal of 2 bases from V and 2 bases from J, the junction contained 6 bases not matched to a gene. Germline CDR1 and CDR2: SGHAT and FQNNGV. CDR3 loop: CASSLLVTSGTYEQYF. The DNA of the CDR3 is TGTGCCAGCAGCTTATTGGTAACTAGCGGGACCTACGAGCAGTACTTC.

CDR3 nucleotides: TGTGCCAGCAGCGTAGGGGAATCCCCCTACGAGCAGTACTTC. Protein: CASSVGESPYEQYF. The chain combines TRBV9 with TRBJ2-7; D not certain. This CDR3 contains 14 residues. CDR1 and CDR2 from the germline V gene are SGDLS and YYNGEE. Trimming left V 0 bases short and J 2 bases short, with 9 bases between.

Here the CDR3 reads CASSPRDGENYGYTF. The CDR3 nucleotides read TGTGCCAGCAGCCCGAGGGACGGCGAAAACTATGGCTACACCTTC. This chain uses TRBV11-3 with TRBJ1-2; perhaps TRBD1 as D (5 bases). V was pared by 5 bases and J by 2 bases, with 15 bases between. CDR1 is SGHNT, CDR2 YENEEA, per germline. The CDR3 length is 15 residues.

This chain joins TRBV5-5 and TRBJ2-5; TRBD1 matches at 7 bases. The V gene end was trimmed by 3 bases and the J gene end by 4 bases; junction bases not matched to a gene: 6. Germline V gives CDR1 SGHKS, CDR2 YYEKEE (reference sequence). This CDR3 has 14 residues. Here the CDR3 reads CASSSTGQGETQYF. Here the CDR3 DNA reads TGTGCCAGCAGCTCGACAGGGCAGGGAGAGACCCAGTACTTC.